The next 14 T cell receptor beta chains were all read from a single sample in a study of shared clonotypes between healthy human individuals. Profiling relied on immunoSEQ multiplex PCR, and the TCRdb table lists in-frame clones only, not all of them. The sample has a few million clones, approximately 90% seen once. Sequenced material: naive CD4+ T cells sorted from blood. Subset indicated: CD45RA+ positively selected. Every receptor here comes from a man aged 18 to 29 in good health.

The rearrangement uses TRBV4-1 and TRBJ2-2; D may be TRBD1 (6 bases). Germline loops: CDR1 MGHRA, CDR2 YSYEKL. CDR3 length: 17 residues. Trimming stripped 0 bases from V and 2 bases from J, with 13 bases between. The CDR3: CASSQDPARGNTGELFF. The CDR3, as DNA: TGCGCCAGCAGCCAAGACCCCGCCAGGGGCAACACCGGGGAGCTGTTTTTT.

The rearrangement links TRBV7-3 to TRBJ2-3; 8 bases are shared with TRBD1. Germline V gene data show CDR1 as SGHTA and CDR2 as FQGTGA. The CDR3 length is 17 residues. The trim removed 5 bases at V and 4 bases at J, leaving 14 bases unmatched. The CDR3 nucleotides are TGTGCCAGCAGCCAAACAGCAGGGGGCCAAACAGCAGATACGCAGTATTTT. This gives the protein CASSQTAGGQTADTQYF.

The V and J genes are TRBV11-3 and TRBJ2-7; D tentatively reads TRBD1 or TRBD2 (5 bases each). This CDR3 is 14 amino acids long. From germline, CDR1 is SGHNT and CDR2 YENEEA. Trimming removed 1 base from V and 0 bases from J, with 7 bases in between. For the CDR3, the DNA is TGTGCCAGCAGCTTAGGAGGGGACTCCTACGAGCAGTACTTC. This gives the protein CASSLGGDSYEQYF.

DNA of the CDR3: TGTGCCAGCAGCTCATTCCCCGGGACAGGGGGAGATACGCAGTATTTT. Amino acid sequence: CASSSFPGTGGDTQYF. The V call is TRBV7-6, the J call TRBJ2-3; 11 bases line up with TRBD1. V lost 4 bases and J lost 5; bases outside the gene matches: 8. The germline V gene encodes CDR1 SGHVS and CDR2 FNYEAQ. The CDR3 is 16 residues long.

CDR3 sequence reads: CASSQDSLRIDTQYF. The CDR3 DNA sequence: TGCGCCAGCAGCCAGGACAGCTTGAGGATTGATACGCAGTATTTT. V and J are TRBV5-1 and TRBJ2-3, with D possibly TRBD1 on 6 matching bases. The germline V gene has CDR1 SGHRS and CDR2 YFSETQ. Trimming removed 4 bases at V and 6 bases at J, with 18 bases between. The CDR3 extends over 15 amino acids.

The V call is TRBV14, the J call TRBJ1-1; tentatively, D is TRBD1 (6 bases). There are 15 residues in the CDR3. V lost 4 bases, J lost 4 bases, and 16 bases lay in between. Germline V CDR1 and CDR2: SGHDN, FVKESK. The CDR3 protein is CASSPAWTVGTEAFF. CDR3 in DNA: TGTGCCAGCAGCCCGGCATGGACAGTCGGCACTGAAGCTTTCTTT.

The chain recombines TRBV5-4 with TRBJ1-6; D is perhaps TRBD1 (5 bases). The CDR3 consists of 14 residues. CDR1 is SGHNT and CDR2 is YYREEE in the germline V gene (reference sequence). V lost 4 bases, J lost 6 bases, and 11 bases lay in between. CDR3 in amino acids: CASSAGTANSPLHF. CDR3 coding DNA: TGTGCCAGCAGCGCCGGGACGGCTAATTCACCCCTCCACTTT.

The chain couples TRBV6-1 to TRBJ2-3; D is unresolved. The germline CDR1 and CDR2 sequences are MNHNS and SASEGT. There are 13 residues in the CDR3. V lost 7 bases and J 3 bases, leaving 11 bases between the germline ends. The CDR3 spells CASNLGLTDTQYF. The CDR3 DNA reads as TGTGCCAGCAATCTGGGTTTGACAGATACGCAGTATTTT.

The chain is built from TRBV25-1 and TRBJ1-2; D perhaps matches TRBD1 (6 bases). Germline lookup yields CDR1 MGHDK and CDR2 SYGVNS. CDR3 size: 16 residues. V shed 2 bases and J shed 5 bases, with 18 bases lying between them. The CDR3 DNA follows: TGTGCCAGCAGTGAACCGGCGGGGGGCCTAGGGTATGGCTACACCTTC. Its translation: CASSEPAGGLGYGYTF.

This clone was seen once. This rearrangement joins TRBV5-4 to TRBJ1-2, with D possibly matching TRBD1 (5 bases). Germline-derived CDR1 and CDR2 are SGHNT and YYREEE (reference sequence). The CDR3 is 13 residues long. V lost 0 bases and J 13 bases, leaving 16 bases between the germline ends. For the CDR3, the DNA is TGTGCCAGCAGCTTGGCCGCTCGGACAACAGTCACCTTC. It encodes CASSLAARTTVTF. Based on the CDR3 plus reference TRBV5-4 and TRBJ1-2, the full variable domain is ETGVTQSPTHLIKTRGQQVTLRCSSQSGHNTVSWYQQALGQGPQFIFQYYREEENGRGNFPPRFSGLQFPNYSSELNVNALELDDSALYLCASSLAARTTVTFGSGTRLTVV.

Comments on this clone: This same CDR3 is encoded by further DNA sequences in the sample. Here the CDR3 DNA reads TGCAGTGCTAGGGAGGGGTATGGCTACACCTTC. This gives the protein CSAREGYGYTF. The rearrangement links TRBV20-1 to TRBJ1-2; D may be TRBD1 (5 bases). With 3 bases removed from V and 5 bases from J, the gap between germline ends came to 7 bases. From germline, CDR1 is DFQATT and CDR2 SNEGSKA (reference sequence). The CDR3 covers 11 residues.

The rearrangement joins TRBV15 to TRBJ1-6; 7 nucleotides align to TRBD1. The CDR3 consists of 20 residues. The ends lost 4 bases at V and 3 bases at J; junction bases unmatched: 18. Germline V gene data show CDR1 as LNHNV and CDR2 as YYDKDF (reference sequence). This CDR3 reads CATSKRNQLNRGFYNSPLHF. DNA for the CDR3: TGTGCCACCAGCAAAAGAAACCAACTGAACAGGGGCTTCTATAATTCACCCCTCCACTTT. Filled out from reference TRBV15 and TRBJ1-6, the complete variable domain reads DAMVIQNPRYQVTQFGKPVTLSCSQTLNHNVMYWYQQKSSQAPKLLFHYYDKDFNNEADTPDNFQSRRPNTSFCFLDIRSPGLGDTAMYLCATSKRNQLNRGFYNSPLHFGNGTRLTVT.

The chain has TRBV15 and TRBJ2-2, with 9 bases identical to TRBD2. The germline gives CDR1 LNHNV, CDR2 YYDKDF (reference sequence). This CDR3 has 17 residues. Trimming took 5 bases from V and 5 from J; bases not matched to a gene: 12. The CDR3 spells CATSRSPGTSSTGELFF. For the CDR3, the DNA is TGTGCCACCAGCCGATCTCCTGGGACTAGCTCTACCGGGGAGCTGTTTTTT.

The chain couples TRBV6-1 to TRBJ1-5, with no clear D. V was cut by 3 bases and J by 6 bases, with 18 bases left in between. Per the germline V gene, CDR1 is MNHNS and CDR2 is SASEGT. CDR3 length: 16 amino acids. CDR3 in amino acids: CASSDPQVAKPQPQHF. DNA of the CDR3: TGTGCCAGCAGTGATCCCCAGGTAGCGAAGCCTCAGCCCCAGCATTTT.